Included here is one T cell receptor (beta chain) sequence, with context. Antigen unknown. This PCR relied on a set of 60 Vbeta primers and 13 Jbeta primers. Method: immunoSEQ multiplex PCR; TCRdb's copy keeps in-frame clones and lacks some. Altogether roughly 130,000 clones are present, around 83% being singletons, with the ten largest covering less than 1.5%. V gave up 3 bases and J gave up 3 bases; unmatched junction bases: 4. Germline V gene sequence: CDR1 SGHTA, CDR2 FQGNSA. The CDR3 consists of 14 residues. The data were obtained in a study of cytomegalovirus exposure and HLA in healthy donors. Study-wide points: Within a later analysis, the majority of CMV-associated TCR beta chains appeared HLA-restricted. 150 or so TCR beta chains were listed as cytomegalovirus-associated.

The TCR comes from a girl aged 2-9 years in good health and CMV-seronegative. The chain joins TRBV7-2 to TRBJ1-2, with TRBD1 matching 7 bases. Source material: PBMCs. CDR3 region: CASSLTGFDYGYTF. DNA for the CDR3: TGTGCCAGCAGCTTGACAGGGTTTGACTATGGCTACACCTTC.